This TCR beta chain stems from a study of a mutant IDH1 vaccine in newly diagnosed glioma. Overall study: Across weeks 1, 3, 5, 7, 11, 15, 19 and 23, patients received a vaccination each time, eight in all. Therapy received beforehand was radiotherapy, temozolomide, or both, with most patients given both. With temozolomide cycles, or 4-6 weeks after radiotherapy alone, vaccination was started.

To note about this clone: Its specificity is not known.

As to time point: week 11, during vaccination. The study gave 300 ug of mutant IDH1 20-mer peptide per vaccine dose, with topical imiquimod. Clones were sequenced by immunoSEQ multiplex PCR, and TCRdb holds only the in-frame ones, with some missing. The sample records about 64,000 clones, approximately 88% being singletons. The V end was cut by 6 bases, the J end by 5 bases, with 19 bases between. The length of the CDR3 is 14 residues. The germline CDR1 and CDR2 sequences are SQVTM and ANQGSEA. V and J are TRBV29-1 and TRBJ1-1, with D perhaps matching TRBD1 (6 bases). This clonotype was obtained from a woman aged 50 to 60 with glioma. Here the sequenced sample was PBMCs, taken from a glioma patient whose treatment included an IDH1 peptide vaccine. The CDR3 loop is CSVQSRQGSTEAFF. The CDR3 nucleotides are TGCAGCGTACAATCACGCCAGGGGTCGACTGAAGCTTTCTTT.